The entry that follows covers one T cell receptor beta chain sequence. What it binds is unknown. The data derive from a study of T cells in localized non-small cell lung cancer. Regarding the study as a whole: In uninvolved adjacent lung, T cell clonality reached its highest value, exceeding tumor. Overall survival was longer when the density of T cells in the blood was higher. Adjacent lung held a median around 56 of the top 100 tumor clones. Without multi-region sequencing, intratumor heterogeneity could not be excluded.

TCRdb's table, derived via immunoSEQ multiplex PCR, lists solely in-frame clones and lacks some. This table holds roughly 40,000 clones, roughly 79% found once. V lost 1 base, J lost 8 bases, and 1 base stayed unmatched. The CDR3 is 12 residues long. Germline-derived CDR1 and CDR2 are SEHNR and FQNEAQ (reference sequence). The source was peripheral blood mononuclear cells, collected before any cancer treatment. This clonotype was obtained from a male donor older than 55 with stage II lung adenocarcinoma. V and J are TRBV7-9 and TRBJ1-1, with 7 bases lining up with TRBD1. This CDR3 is CASSLEDREAFF. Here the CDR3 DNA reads TGTGCCAGCAGCTTAGAGGACAGGGAAGCTTTCTTT.